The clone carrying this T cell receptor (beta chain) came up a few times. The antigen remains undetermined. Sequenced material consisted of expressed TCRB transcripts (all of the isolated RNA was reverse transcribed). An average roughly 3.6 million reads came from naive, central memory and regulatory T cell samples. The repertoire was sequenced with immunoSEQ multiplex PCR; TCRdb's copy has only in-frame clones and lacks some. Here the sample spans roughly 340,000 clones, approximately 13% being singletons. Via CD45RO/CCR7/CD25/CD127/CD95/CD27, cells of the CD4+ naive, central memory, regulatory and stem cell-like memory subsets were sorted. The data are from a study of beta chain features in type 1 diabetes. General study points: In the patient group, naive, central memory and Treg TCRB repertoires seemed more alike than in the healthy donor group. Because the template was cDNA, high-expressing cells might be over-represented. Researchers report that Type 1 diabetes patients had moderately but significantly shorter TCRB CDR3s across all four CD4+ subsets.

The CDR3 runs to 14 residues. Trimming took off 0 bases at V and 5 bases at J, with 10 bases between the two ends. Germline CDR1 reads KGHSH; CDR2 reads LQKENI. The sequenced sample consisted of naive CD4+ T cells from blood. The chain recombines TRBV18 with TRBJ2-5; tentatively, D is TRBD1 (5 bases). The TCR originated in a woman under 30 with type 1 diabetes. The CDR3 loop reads CASSPPMGQETQYF. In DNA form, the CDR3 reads TGTGCCAGCTCACCACCGATGGGGCAGGAGACCCAGTACTTC.